One sample yielded the 11 T cell receptor beta chains listed below, sequenced in a study of cytomegalovirus exposure and HLA in healthy donors. Primers for the PCR totalled 60 Vbeta and 13 Jbeta. Sequencing used immunoSEQ multiplex PCR; TCRdb keeps in-frame clones, though not all of them. The table shows about 170,000 clones, with 81% occurring only once. The sequenced sample was PBMCs. These receptors were collected from a woman aged 18-29 years in good health and CMV-seropositive.

This clone was seen more than once but under ten times. The rearrangement joins TRBV10-1 to TRBJ2-1; no clear D gene. Germline V gene sequence: CDR1 WNHNN, CDR2 SYGVQD (reference sequence). This CDR3 spans 13 amino acids. The V end lost 5 bases, the J end lost 0 bases, and 5 bases lay between the germline ends. The CDR3 sequence: CASSWSSYNEQFF. The CDR3, as DNA: TGCGCCAGCAGTTGGAGCTCCTACAATGAGCAGTTCTTC.

This chain joins TRBV27 and TRBJ1-5; weak D call: TRBD1 (6 bases). This CDR3 has 14 amino acids. Germline CDR1 MNHEY, CDR2 SMNVEV (reference sequence). V was shortened by 6 bases and J by 2 bases, with 11 bases between the two germline ends. CDR3 nucleotide sequence: TGTGCCAGCAGACCCCCAGGGGGCAATCAGCCCCAGCATTTT. It is translated as CASRPPGGNQPQHF.

The V call is TRBV30, the J call TRBJ2-7; possible D gene TRBD1, 5 bases. The germline CDR1 and CDR2 sequences are GTSNPN and SVGIG (reference sequence). The germline V and J ends were trimmed by 4 bases and 3 bases, with 7 bases remaining between them. The CDR3 is 11 residues long. The CDR3 region has the DNA TGTGCCTGGACTAGGGGCTACGAGCAGTACTTC. Its translation is CAWTRGYEQYF.

This clone was seen just once. CDR3 in amino acids: CASSNGQGEGDTQYF. Written as DNA, the CDR3 is TGTGCCAGTAGTAACGGACAGGGGGAAGGCGATACGCAGTATTTT. The chain has TRBV19 and TRBJ2-3, with 10 bases fitting TRBD1. The CDR3 runs to 15 residues. Trimming took 4 bases from V and 6 from J; bases not matched to a gene: 7. Germline V CDR1 and CDR2: LNHDA, SQIVND (reference sequence).

The rearrangement joins TRBV18 to TRBJ2-3; tentative D call: TRBD2 (6 bases). Germline-derived CDR1 and CDR2 are KGHSH and LQKENI. V was shortened by 0 bases and J by 0 bases, with 7 bases between the two germline ends. The CDR3 is 15 residues long. As DNA, the CDR3 is TGTGCCAGCTCACCACCGGGGGGTAGCACAGATACGCAGTATTTT. Residues: CASSPPGGSTDTQYF.

V gene TRBV4-3 combines with J gene TRBJ1-2; possible D gene TRBD1, 6 bases. This CDR3 comprises 16 residues. Looked up from germline, CDR1 is LGHNA and CDR2 is YSLEER. V lost 4 bases to trimming and J lost 4 bases, with 19 bases between them. The CDR3 nucleotides read TGCGCCAGCAGCCGAGACAGGCGGGGGAATGTCTATGGCTACACCTTC. Its protein product is CASSRDRRGNVYGYTF.

The genes are TRBV19 and TRBJ2-7; tentatively, D is TRBD2 (6 bases). Germline CDR1 reads LNHDA; CDR2 reads SQIVND (reference sequence). The CDR3 sequence is 15 residues long. The germline V and J ends were trimmed by 0 bases and 6 bases, with 15 bases remaining between them. The CDR3 loop reads CASSIDLDLGGEQYF. The CDR3 coding sequence is TGTGCCAGTAGTATAGATCTAGATCTGGGAGGCGAGCAGTACTTC.

This clone has only a few counts. The V and J genes are TRBV5-1 and TRBJ1-1, with D possibly being TRBD1 (6 bases). V lost 5 bases to trimming and J lost 1 base, with 12 bases between them. Germline-derived CDR1 and CDR2 are SGHRS and YFSETQ. The CDR3 is made up of 14 amino acids. CDR3 amino acids: CASSLGQKNTEAFF. Written as DNA, the CDR3 is TGCGCCAGCAGTCTCGGACAGAAGAACACTGAAGCTTTCTTT. The complete variable domain, with remaining parts taken from reference TRBV5-1 and TRBJ1-1, reads KAGVTQTPRYLIKTRGQQVTLSCSPISGHRSVSWYQQTPGQGLQFLFEYFSETQRNKGNFPGRFSGRQFSNSRSEMNVSTLELGDSALYLCASSLGQKNTEAFFGQGTRLTVV.

The rearrangement uses TRBV5-1 and TRBJ1-2; 7 nucleotides line up with TRBD1. V lost 3 bases and J lost 1; bases outside the gene matches: 9. The CDR3 covers 16 residues. CDR1 is SGHRS and CDR2 is YFSETQ in the germline V gene. This chain's CDR3 is CASSSAGGTYNYGYTF. Here the CDR3 DNA reads TGCGCCAGCAGCTCTGCAGGGGGAACTTATAACTATGGCTACACCTTC.

The chain is built from TRBV6-1 and TRBJ1-5; possibly TRBD1 for D (5 bases). The length of the CDR3 is 18 residues. Germline V gene lookup returns CDR1 MNHNS and CDR2 SASEGT. Trimming removed 0 bases at V and 1 base at J, with 16 bases between. CDR3 protein: CASSEARAGRGSNQPQHF. As DNA, the CDR3 is TGTGCCAGCAGTGAAGCCCGGGCAGGGAGGGGCAGCAATCAGCCCCAGCATTTT.

The V call is TRBV5-1, the J call TRBJ1-2; no clear D. Trimming stripped 0 bases from V and 2 bases from J, with 11 bases between. This CDR3 contains 15 residues. Germline CDR1 SGHRS, CDR2 YFSETQ. The CDR3 loop is CASSLVGGPNYGYTF. CDR3 nucleotide sequence: TGCGCCAGCAGCTTGGTAGGAGGTCCAAACTATGGCTACACCTTC.